Listed here is a single TCR beta chain. Its antigen is still unknown. The record has no base qualities; no much larger clone is one base away. This record comes from a study of control samples from healthy donors and cancer patients (TCRdb year 2020). For this chain, trimming is 4 bases at the V end and 4 bases at the J end, and the number of junction bases without a gene match is 3. The CDR3 has 13 amino acids, counting the end cysteine and phenylalanine. Just the 39-base CDR3 DNA is kept, in frame starting at base 1. CDR1 and CDR2, per the germline V gene, are SGHRS and YFSETQ. Library generation was performed with the immunoSEQ multiplex PCR assay. TCRdb took this table from immuneACCESS and kept in-frame rearrangements with V and J called. Such tables lack part of the clones; where checked against another copy, unresolved V genes explain under half of the gap, and the rest is unexplained. The sample table records about 130,000 clones; around 92% of these occur just once. The ten largest clonotypes hold around 0.52% of the sample.

The rearrangement joined TRBV5-1 to TRBJ2-5, with TRBD2 identical over 8 junction bases. The source material was PBMCs. This receptor was obtained from a man older than 75 with head and neck cancer. Here is the DNA: TGCGCCAGCAGCCCCGGGGGGGGAGAGACCCAGTACTTC. This codes for CASSPGGGETQYF.